The T cell receptor beta chain under discussion was sequenced for a study of blood T cell repertoires in COVID-19. On the study more broadly: Acute-phase and convalescent COVID-19 samples originated in the United States, Italy and Spain.

Some clones are missing from TCRdb's copy, which holds only in-frame ones; the method was immunoSEQ multiplex PCR. The data contain tens of thousands of clones, about 91% of them seen just once; the ten biggest clones take up around 3.1%. V lost 4 bases, J lost 3 bases, and 12 bases stayed unmatched. CDR3 length: 18 residues. CDR1 and CDR2 from the germline V gene are SGHNT and YENEEA. Sequencing used peripheral blood. This clonotype was obtained from a woman aged 70-85 years with active COVID-19. The chain combines TRBV11-3 with TRBJ1-3; 10 bases line up with TRBD1. The CDR3 loop reads CASSWPRQGAKSGNTIYF. In nucleotides, the CDR3 is TGTGCCAGCAGCTGGCCGAGACAGGGGGCGAAAAGTGGAAACACCATATATTTT.